This paragraph covers one TCR beta chain sequence. Its target is not known. This specimen belongs to a study of T cells in Graves' hyperthyroidism and ophthalmopathy. Patients having uncontrolled infection, another autoimmune disease, pregnancy or lactation were not included. Whole-study results and caveats: Blood samples included most of the expanded thyroid clonotypes exceeding 0.001. Before onset, ophthalmopathy was predicted by the model a median approximately 6.7 months earlier.

The ends were cut back, 5 bases at V and 6 bases at J, with 11 bases in the middle. There are 11 residues in the CDR3. Germline V gives CDR1 DFQATT, CDR2 SNEGSKA (reference sequence). TCR beta CDR3 region amplification was performed from RNA transcripts. The HTBI primer set served for first-round RT-PCR of the TCR CDR3. From the multiplex PCR reads, TCRdb called clonotypes with MiXCR, one entry per CDR3 protein. The table has roughly 800,000 distinct CDR3 sequences, roughly 40% seen once; the top ten hold approximately 10%. The sequence was obtained from a man younger than 35 with Graves' hyperthyroidism. Specimen: blood. V gene TRBV20-1 combines with J gene TRBJ2-7, with D perhaps matching TRBD2 (6 bases). CDR3 residues: CSADGGGEQYF. The DNA for the CDR3 is TGCAGTGCTGATGGGGGAGGCGAGCAGTACTTC.